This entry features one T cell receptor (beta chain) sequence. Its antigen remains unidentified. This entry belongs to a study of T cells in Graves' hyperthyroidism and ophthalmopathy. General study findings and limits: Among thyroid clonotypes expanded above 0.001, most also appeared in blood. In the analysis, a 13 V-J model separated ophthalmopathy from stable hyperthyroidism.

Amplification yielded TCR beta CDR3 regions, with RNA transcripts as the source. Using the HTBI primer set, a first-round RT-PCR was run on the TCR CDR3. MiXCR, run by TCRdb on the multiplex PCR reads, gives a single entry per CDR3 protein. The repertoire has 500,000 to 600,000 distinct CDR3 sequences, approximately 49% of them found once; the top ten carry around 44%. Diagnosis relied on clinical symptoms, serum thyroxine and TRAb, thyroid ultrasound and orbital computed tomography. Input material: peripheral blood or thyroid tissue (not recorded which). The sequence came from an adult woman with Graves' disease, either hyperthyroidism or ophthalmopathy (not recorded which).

CDR3 sequence reads: CASSYNARGLSGYTF. CDR3 coding DNA: TGTGCCAGCAGTTATAACGCCAGGGGTTTGAGCGGCTACACCTTC. V is TRBV6-5 and J is TRBJ1-2; D is possibly TRBD1 (6 bases). V was shortened by 3 bases and J by 8 bases, with 19 bases between the two germline ends. Germline loops: CDR1 MNHEY, CDR2 SVGAGI. The CDR3 loop spans 15 amino acids.